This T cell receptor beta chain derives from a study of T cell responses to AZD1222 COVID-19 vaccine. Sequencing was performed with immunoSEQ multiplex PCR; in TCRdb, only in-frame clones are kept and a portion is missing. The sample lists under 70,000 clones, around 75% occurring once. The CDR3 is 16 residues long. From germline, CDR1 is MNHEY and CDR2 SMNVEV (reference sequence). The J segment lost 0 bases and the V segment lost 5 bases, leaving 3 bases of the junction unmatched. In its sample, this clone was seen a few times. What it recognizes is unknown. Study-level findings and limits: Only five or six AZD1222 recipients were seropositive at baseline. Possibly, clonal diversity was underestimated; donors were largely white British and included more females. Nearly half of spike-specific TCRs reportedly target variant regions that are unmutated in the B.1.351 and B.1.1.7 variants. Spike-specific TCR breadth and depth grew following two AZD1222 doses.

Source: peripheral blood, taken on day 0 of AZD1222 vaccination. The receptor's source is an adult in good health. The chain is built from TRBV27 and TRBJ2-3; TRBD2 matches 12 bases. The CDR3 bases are TGTGCCAGCAGTCTCCTAGCGGGGGGGAGCACAGATACGCAGTATTTT. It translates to CASSLLAGGSTDTQYF.